Sequencing of this T cell receptor (beta chain) was carried out in a study of T cells in Graves' hyperthyroidism and ophthalmopathy. The TCR beta CDR3 regions underwent amplification using RNA transcripts as the source. TCR CDR3 regions were first amplified by RT-PCR with HTBI primers. Via MiXCR, TCRdb re-called the multiplex PCR reads, giving one row per CDR3 protein. The table lists around 690,000 distinct CDR3 sequences, around a sixth of them singletons, with around 16% in the top ten. General study results and limits: Most clonotypes expanded in thyroid above 0.001 were likewise present in blood. The model forecast ophthalmopathy, anticipating it by a median 6.5 months before onset.

This clonotype was observed many times. Antigen: not known. Cells are PBMCs isolated from 9 to 10 ml of fresh blood. The V and J ends lost 0 bases and 9 bases, in that order; junction bases with no gene match: 11. The CDR3 is 16 residues long. Germline V gene sequence: CDR1 ENHRY, CDR2 SYGVKD. Sequencing was done on a sample of blood. The genes are TRBV10-3 and TRBJ2-3; 8 bases map to TRBD2. This clonotype was sampled from a man aged 50-59 years with Graves' hyperthyroidism. The CDR3 region is CAISESQRGLAETQYF. CDR3 nucleotide sequence: TGTGCCATCAGTGAGTCCCAACGAGGACTAGCCGAAACGCAGTATTTT.